This T cell receptor (beta chain) was captured by sequencing in a study of vaccination effects on CD4 cells after COVID-19. Study at large: Sequencing in the ViraFEST assay came after antigen-specific CD4+ T cells had been expanded with viral peptide pools, which were used to stimulate PBMC. About 2 million PBMC per well received 10 IU/ml IL-2 and approximately 10 ug/ml peptides in culture.

The germline V gene encodes CDR1 SNHLY and CDR2 FYNNEI. The CDR3 runs to 14 residues. V gave up 4 bases and J gave up 4 bases, with 13 bases separating them. Notes on this clone: What it recognizes is unknown.

The culture ran for 10 to 11 days, and then CD4+ T cells were isolated. Either the mRNA-1273 or the BNT162b2 vaccine was given to participants as two doses. The method was immunoSEQ multiplex PCR; TCRdb's version includes in-frame clones alone and lacks a portion of them. The sample comprises about 73,000 clones, 73% of which are singletons, and about 2.5% rests with the top ten. This specimen was CD4+ T cells from PBMCs cultured without peptide, taken after COVID-19 vaccination. The V gene is TRBV2, the J gene TRBJ1-2; no clear D. This TCR was sampled from a human donor who received a COVID-19 vaccine. CDR3 in amino acids: CASSAATEGYGYTF. CDR3 in DNA: TGTGCCAGCAGTGCGGCCACGGAGGGCTATGGCTACACCTTC.